The 13 T cell receptor beta chains below were found in one sample sequenced in a study of tumor-infiltrating lymphocytes in primary liver carcinoma (dated by TCRdb to the late 2010s). TCRdb records Illumina HiSeq 2500 as the sequencer. A constant-region primer and ProtoScript II reverse transcriptase were used to reverse-transcribe TCRbeta-specific cDNA from 500 ng total RNA. The TCRbeta libraries were prepared through three rounds of nested multiplex PCR following a slightly modified ARM-PCR procedure. Multiplex TRBV1-TRBV30 forward primers and a Cbeta reverse primer were used in the first two PCR rounds, each of which was run for around 10 cycles. The public reads were run again by TCRdb, first through fastp at Q25 and then through MiXCR, and only productive beta chains were kept. Identical CDR3 protein sequences are pooled into one entry, listed with their most common genes and DNA. The sample table lists some 120,000 distinct CDR3 sequences, 50% to 70% of them with a count of one. Together, the top ten hold 7% to 10% of the sample.

Without any cell sorting, total RNA and DNA were extracted together from roughly 21-30 mg of bulk tissue using the AllPrep DNA/RNA mini kit. Sequences were obtained from liver tumor tissue from sampling region 1. In the paper's terms, the cell subset or site label means: tumor region T1, superior pole. All receptors come from a woman aged 55-75 years with primary liver carcinoma and hepatitis B virus infection.

A word on this clonotype: One junction end does not reproduce the germline sequence, and a read error may be involved. The rearrangement uses TRBV12-3 or TRBV12-4 and TRBJ1-5; D is possibly TRBD1 (5 bases). The CDR3 has 12 amino acids. The chain's CDR3 is CASSYDRQPQHF. The DNA of the CDR3 is TGTGCTAGCAGTTACGACAGACAGCCCCAGCATTTT.

The gene calls are TRBV12-3 or TRBV12-4 and TRBJ1-1; 8 positions match TRBD1. CDR3 length: 16 residues. V dropped 5 bases and J dropped 2; count of bases not matched to a gene: 10. For the CDR3, the DNA is TGTGCCAGCAGTCAAGGGACCGGGACAGGTAACACTGAAGCTTTCTTT. This translates into CASSQGTGTGNTEAFF.

In the case of this clonotype: This may stem from a read error, because a much larger clone lies one nucleotide away. The rearrangement links TRBV10-3 to TRBJ1-1; 8 positions match TRBD1. The CDR3 covers 13 residues. The V segment lost 6 bases and the J segment 4 bases; nucleotides outside the gene matches: 4. The germline V gene has CDR1 ENHRY and CDR2 SYGVKD. CDR3 protein: CAIRDTGGTEAFF. Written as DNA, the CDR3 is TGTGCCATCAGGGACACAGGGGGCACTGAAGCTTTCTTT.

The V gene is TRBV5-1, the J gene TRBJ2-1, with TRBD2 matching over 8 bases. The V segment lost 4 bases and the J segment 0 bases; nucleotides outside the gene matches: 3. CDR1 is SGHRS and CDR2 is YFSETQ in the germline V gene. The CDR3 length is 15 residues. CDR3 sequence: CASSLTSGSYNEQFF. Here the CDR3 DNA reads TGCGCCAGCAGCCTAACTAGCGGCTCCTACAATGAGCAGTTCTTC.

Note on this clonotype: This may stem from a read error, because a much larger clone lies one nucleotide away. The V call is TRBV6-1, the J call TRBJ2-5; D is possibly TRBD1 (6 bases). Germline V gene lookup returns CDR1 MNHNS and CDR2 SASEGT. CDR3 length equals 15 residues. Trimming cost V 8 bases and J 2 bases, with 18 bases left between them. CDR3 protein: CASGSRDKQQETQYF. CDR3 DNA sequence: TGTGCCAGCGGTAGCCGGGACAAACAACAAGAGACCCAGTACTTC.

Comment on this clonotype: A much larger clone differs from this one at a single base, so this may be a read error. The V gene is TRBV29-1, the J gene TRBJ2-3, with 7 bases lining up with TRBD2. This CDR3 region has 15 residues. Looked up from germline, CDR1 is SQVTM and CDR2 is ANQGSEA. The junction had 8 bases not matched to a gene; V was cut back by 4 bases and J by 1 base. CDR3: CSVGGGGSGTDTQYF. The CDR3 region has the DNA TGCAGCGTTGGTGGGGGAGGGTCCGGCACAGATACGCAGTATTTT.

On this clonotype itself: One end of the junction fails to match germline, which may point to a read error. The CDR3 DNA sequence: TGTGCCAGCAGCTTATGGCGACGTGCGGGAGAGCCTCACTTT. This sequence encodes CASSLWRRAGEPHF. The chain employs TRBV11-1 and TRBJ2-3; TRBD2 matches 7 bases. CDR1 SGHAT and CDR2 FQDESV come from the germline V gene (reference sequence). The CDR3 covers 14 residues.

The table lists this clonotype with a count of one. Compared with germline, one end of the junction differs, possibly owing to a read error. The chain uses TRBV14 and TRBJ2-5, with D perhaps matching TRBD2 (5 bases). The CDR3 runs to 15 residues. Germline CDR1 and CDR2: SGHDN and FVKESK. The CDR3: CAGSQDLAIQEAQYF. The CDR3, as DNA: TGTGCCGGCAGCCAAGATCTAGCCATTCAAGAGGCCCAGTACTTC.

This clonotype was picked up one time. Given a much more abundant clone one base away, this may be a read error. V gene TRBV6-6 combines with J gene TRBJ2-7; 8 nucleotides line up with TRBD1. V lost 4 bases and J lost 5; bases outside the gene matches: 4. The germline V gene has CDR1 MNHNY and CDR2 SVGAGI (reference sequence). There are 13 residues in the CDR3. CDR3 in DNA: TGTGCCAGCAGTTCCAGACAGGGGAACGAGCAGTACTTC. This codes for CASSSRQGNEQYF.

With regard to this clonotype: Sequence at one end of the junction differs from germline and may be a read error. The V call is TRBV11-2, the J call TRBJ2-3; D possibly corresponds to TRBD1 (5 bases). The CDR3 is 16 residues long. Germline lookup yields CDR1 SGHAT and CDR2 FQNNGV. The CDR3 region is CASSLTAVGGADMQYF. CDR3 nucleotide sequence: TGTGCCAGCAGCCTCACGGCAGTTGGTGGGGCAGATATGCAGTATTTT.

In regard to this clonotype: Being one base from a much bigger clone, this may be a read error. The gene calls are TRBV4-2 and TRBJ1-4; D is undetermined. Trimming took off 4 bases at V and 0 bases at J, with 9 bases between the two ends. Per germline, CDR1 LGHNA and CDR2 YNFKEQ. CDR3 length: 15 residues. The CDR3 reads CASSPLQSTNEKLFF. The CDR3 bases are TGTGCCAGCAGCCCTCTACAGTCAACTAATGAAAAACTGTTTTTT.

This clonotype has ten or more counts. The V call is TRBV29-1, the J call TRBJ2-3; D unclear. There are 12 residues in the CDR3. The germline V gene has CDR1 SQVTM and CDR2 ANQGSEA. Trimming removed 4 bases from V and 3 bases from J, with 8 bases in between. The CDR3 nucleotides read TGCAGCGTTGTTCCCCGGACAGATACGCAGTATTTT. This gives the protein CSVVPRTDTQYF.

In regard to this clonotype: The germline gene is not matched at one end of the junction; a read error may be the cause. This chain joins TRBV4-2 and TRBJ2-7; D ambiguous. CDR1 LGHNA and CDR2 YNFKEQ come from the germline V gene. The CDR3 has 16 residues. The CDR3 is CTSSQSGSASSYEQYF. Written as DNA, the CDR3 is TGTACCAGCAGCCAAAGTGGCAGCGCGAGCTCCTACGAGCAGTACTTC.